This paragraph covers one T cell receptor (beta chain) sequence. This entry comes from a study of blood T cell repertoires in COVID-19. Study-level background: The United States, Italy and Spain were the sources of the acute and convalescent COVID-19 samples. T cells, B-cell-depleted T cells, or PBMCs supplied cDNA or gDNA.

Under the authors' procedure: Amplified reference gene primers provided the basis for estimating nucleated cell counts. The data were produced by immunoSEQ multiplex PCR, yet TCRdb's version contains in-frame clones alone and is incomplete. D and trimming come from the DNA, and the V and J calls and clone size come from that table. Altogether some 70,000 clones are present, 82% being singletons, with the ten largest covering less than 2%. This CDR3 region has 15 residues. The genes are TRBV12-2 and TRBJ1-3. TRBV12-2 is reported as a pseudogene. The sample consisted of peripheral blood. The receptor comes from a woman aged 55-69 years with acute or convalescent COVID-19. The CDR3 region has the DNA TGTGCAAGTCGCTTAGATAGTGACTCTGGAAACACCATATATTTT. This gives the protein CASRLDSDSGNTIYF.